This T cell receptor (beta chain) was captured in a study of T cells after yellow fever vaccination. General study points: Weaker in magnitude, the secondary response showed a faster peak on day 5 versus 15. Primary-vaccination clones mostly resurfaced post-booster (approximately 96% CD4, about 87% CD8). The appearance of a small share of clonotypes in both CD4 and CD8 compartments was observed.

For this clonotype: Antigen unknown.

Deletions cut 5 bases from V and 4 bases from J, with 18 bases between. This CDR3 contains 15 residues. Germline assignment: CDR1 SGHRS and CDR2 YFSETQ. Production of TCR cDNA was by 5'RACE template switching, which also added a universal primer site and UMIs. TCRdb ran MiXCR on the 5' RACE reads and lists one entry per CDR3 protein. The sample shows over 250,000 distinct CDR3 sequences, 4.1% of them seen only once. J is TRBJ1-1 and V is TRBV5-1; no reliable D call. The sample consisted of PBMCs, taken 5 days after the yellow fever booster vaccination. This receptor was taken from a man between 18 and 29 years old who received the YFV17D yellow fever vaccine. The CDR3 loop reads CASSSLPDTATEAFF. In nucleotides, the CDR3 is TGCGCCAGCAGTTCTCTCCCTGACACAGCCACTGAAGCTTTCTTT.